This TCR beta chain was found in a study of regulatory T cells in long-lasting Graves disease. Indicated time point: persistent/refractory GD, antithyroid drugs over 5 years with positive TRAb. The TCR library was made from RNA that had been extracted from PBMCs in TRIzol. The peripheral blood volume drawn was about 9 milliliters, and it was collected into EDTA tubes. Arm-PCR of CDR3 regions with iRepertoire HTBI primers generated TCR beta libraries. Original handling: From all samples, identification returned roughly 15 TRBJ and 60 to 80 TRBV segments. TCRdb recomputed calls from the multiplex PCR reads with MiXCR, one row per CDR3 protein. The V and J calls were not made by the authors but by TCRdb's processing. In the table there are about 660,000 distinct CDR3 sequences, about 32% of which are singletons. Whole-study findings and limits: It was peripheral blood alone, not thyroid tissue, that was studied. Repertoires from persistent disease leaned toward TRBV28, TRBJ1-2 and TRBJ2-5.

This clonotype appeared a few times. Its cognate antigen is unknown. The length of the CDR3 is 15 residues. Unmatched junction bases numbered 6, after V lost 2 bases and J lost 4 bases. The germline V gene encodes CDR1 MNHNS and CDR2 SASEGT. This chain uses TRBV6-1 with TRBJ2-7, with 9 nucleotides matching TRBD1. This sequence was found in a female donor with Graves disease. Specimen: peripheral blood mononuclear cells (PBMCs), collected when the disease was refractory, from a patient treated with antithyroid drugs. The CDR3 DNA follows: TGTGCCAGCAGTGAACGGACAGGGGAATCGTACGAGCAGTACTTC. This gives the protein CASSERTGESYEQYF.